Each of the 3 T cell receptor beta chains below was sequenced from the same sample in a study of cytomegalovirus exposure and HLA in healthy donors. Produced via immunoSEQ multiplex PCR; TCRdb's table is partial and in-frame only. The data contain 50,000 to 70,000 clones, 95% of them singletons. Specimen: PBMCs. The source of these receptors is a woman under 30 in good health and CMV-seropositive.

CDR3 sequence (DNA): TGTGCCATCAGCGTACAGTCGCGGGACACTGAAGCTTTCTTT. It encodes CAISVQSRDTEAFF. This chain links TRBV10-3 with TRBJ1-1; D unresolved. The length of the CDR3 is 14 residues. In germline, CDR1 is ENHRY, CDR2 SYGVKD. The germline V and J ends were trimmed by 6 bases and 3 bases, with 14 bases remaining between them.

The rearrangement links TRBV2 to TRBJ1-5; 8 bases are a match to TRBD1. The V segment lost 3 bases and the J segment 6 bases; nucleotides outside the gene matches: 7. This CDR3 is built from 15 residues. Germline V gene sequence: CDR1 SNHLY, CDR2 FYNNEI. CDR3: CASSESAGGFQPQHF. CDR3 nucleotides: TGTGCCAGCAGTGAGTCGGCAGGGGGCTTTCAGCCCCAGCATTTT.

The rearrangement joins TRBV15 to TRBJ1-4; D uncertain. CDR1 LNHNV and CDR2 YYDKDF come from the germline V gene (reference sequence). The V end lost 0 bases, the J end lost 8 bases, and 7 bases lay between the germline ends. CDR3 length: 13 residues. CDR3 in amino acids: CATSRDVREKLFF. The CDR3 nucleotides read TGTGCCACCAGCAGAGATGTGCGGGAAAAACTGTTTTTT.